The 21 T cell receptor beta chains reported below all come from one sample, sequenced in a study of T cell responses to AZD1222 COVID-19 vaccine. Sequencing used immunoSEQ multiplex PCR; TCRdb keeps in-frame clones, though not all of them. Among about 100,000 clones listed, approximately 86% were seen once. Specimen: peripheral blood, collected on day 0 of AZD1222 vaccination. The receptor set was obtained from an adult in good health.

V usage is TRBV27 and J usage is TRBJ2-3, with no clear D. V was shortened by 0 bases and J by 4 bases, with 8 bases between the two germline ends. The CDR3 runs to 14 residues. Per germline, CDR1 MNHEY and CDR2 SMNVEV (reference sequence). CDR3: CASSLSFRADTQYF. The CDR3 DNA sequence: TGTGCCAGCAGTTTATCTTTTCGGGCAGATACGCAGTATTTT.

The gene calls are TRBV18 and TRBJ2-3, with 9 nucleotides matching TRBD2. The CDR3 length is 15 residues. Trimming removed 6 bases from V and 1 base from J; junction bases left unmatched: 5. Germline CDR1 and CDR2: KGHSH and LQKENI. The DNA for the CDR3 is TGTGCCAGCTCGTCACTAGCGGGCGGCACAGATACGCAGTATTTT. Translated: CASSSLAGGTDTQYF.

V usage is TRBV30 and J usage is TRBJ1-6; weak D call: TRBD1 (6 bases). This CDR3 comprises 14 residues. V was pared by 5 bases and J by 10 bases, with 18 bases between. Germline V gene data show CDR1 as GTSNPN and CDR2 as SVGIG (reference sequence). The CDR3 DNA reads TGTGCCTGGGGAAGGGGGTACGGAGAATCACCCCTCCACTTT. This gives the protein CAWGRGYGESPLHF.

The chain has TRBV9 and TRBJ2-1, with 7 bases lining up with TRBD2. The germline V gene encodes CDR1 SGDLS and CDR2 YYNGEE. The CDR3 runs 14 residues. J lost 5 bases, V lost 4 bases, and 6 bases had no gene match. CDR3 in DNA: TGTGCCAGCAGCTCGGGACTACATAACAATGAGCAGTTCTTC. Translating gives CASSSGLHNNEQFF.

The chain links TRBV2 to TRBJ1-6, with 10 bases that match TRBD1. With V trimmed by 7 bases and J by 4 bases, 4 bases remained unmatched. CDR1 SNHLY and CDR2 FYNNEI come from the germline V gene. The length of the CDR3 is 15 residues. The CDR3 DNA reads TGTGCCAGCAAGGGACAGGGGAATTATAATTCACCCCTCCACTTT. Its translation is CASKGQGNYNSPLHF. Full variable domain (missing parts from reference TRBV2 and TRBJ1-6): EPEVTQTPSHQVTQMGQEVILRCVPISNHLYFYWYRQILGQKVEFLVSFYNNEISEKSEIFDDQFSVERPDGSNFTLKIRSTKLEDSAMYFCASKGQGNYNSPLHFGNGTRLTVT.

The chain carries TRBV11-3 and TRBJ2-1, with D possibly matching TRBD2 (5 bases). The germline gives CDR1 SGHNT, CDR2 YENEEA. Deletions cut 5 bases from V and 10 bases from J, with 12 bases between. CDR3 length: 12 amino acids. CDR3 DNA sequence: TGTGCCAGCAGCCGACTACCGCGGGAGCAGTTCTTC. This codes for CASSRLPREQFF.

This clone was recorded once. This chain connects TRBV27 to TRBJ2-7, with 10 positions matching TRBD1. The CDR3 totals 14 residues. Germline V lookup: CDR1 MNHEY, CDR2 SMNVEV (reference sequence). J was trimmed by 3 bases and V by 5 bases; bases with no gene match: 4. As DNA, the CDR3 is TGTGCCAGCAGTGGACAGGGGGGACTCTACGAGCAGTACTTC. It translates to CASSGQGGLYEQYF.

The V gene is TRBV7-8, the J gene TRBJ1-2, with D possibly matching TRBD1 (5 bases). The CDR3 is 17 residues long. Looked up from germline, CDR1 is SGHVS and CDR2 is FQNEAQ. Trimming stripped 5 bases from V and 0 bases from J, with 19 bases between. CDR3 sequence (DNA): TGTGCCAGCAGCATATACACCACGGGGCCCTCTAACTATGGCTACACCTTC. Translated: CASSIYTTGPSNYGYTF.

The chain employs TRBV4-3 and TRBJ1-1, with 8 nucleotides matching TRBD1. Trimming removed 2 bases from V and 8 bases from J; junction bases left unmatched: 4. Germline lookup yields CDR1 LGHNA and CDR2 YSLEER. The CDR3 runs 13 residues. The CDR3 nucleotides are TGCGCCAGCAGCCAAAGGGGGACAGGAGAAGCTTTCTTT. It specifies CASSQRGTGEAFF.

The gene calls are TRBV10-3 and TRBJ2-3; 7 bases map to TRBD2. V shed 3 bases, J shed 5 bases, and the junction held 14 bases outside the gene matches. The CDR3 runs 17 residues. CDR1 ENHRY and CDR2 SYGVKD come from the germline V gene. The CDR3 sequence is CAISDPPQGGVRDTQYF. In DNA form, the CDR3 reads TGTGCCATCAGTGACCCCCCCCAGGGAGGGGTGAGAGATACGCAGTATTTT.

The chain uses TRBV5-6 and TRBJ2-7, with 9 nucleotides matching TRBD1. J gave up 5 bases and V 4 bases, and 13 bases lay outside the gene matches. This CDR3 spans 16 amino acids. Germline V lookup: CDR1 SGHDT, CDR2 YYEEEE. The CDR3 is CASSKKPGQGWDEQYF. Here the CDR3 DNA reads TGTGCCAGCAGCAAAAAGCCGGGACAGGGTTGGGACGAGCAGTACTTC. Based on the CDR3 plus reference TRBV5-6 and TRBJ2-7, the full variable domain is DAGVTQSPTHLIKTRGQQVTLRCSPKSGHDTVSWYQQALGQGPQFIFQYYEEEERQRGNFPDRFSGHQFPNYSSELNVNALLLGDSALYLCASSKKPGQGWDEQYFGPGTRLTVT.

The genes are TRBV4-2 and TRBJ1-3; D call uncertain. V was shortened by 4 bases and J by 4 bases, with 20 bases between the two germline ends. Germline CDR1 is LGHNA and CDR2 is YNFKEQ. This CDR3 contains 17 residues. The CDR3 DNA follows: TGTGCCAGCAGCCTAGGTTTAGGACTGGGAGGGGGAAACACCATATATTTT. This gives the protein CASSLGLGLGGGNTIYF.

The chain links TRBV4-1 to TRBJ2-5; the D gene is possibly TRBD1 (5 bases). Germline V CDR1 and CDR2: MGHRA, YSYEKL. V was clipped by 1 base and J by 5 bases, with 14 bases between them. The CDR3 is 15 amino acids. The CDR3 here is CASSQGMGRVETQYF. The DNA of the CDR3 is TGCGCCAGCAGCCAAGGGATGGGCAGGGTGGAGACCCAGTACTTC.

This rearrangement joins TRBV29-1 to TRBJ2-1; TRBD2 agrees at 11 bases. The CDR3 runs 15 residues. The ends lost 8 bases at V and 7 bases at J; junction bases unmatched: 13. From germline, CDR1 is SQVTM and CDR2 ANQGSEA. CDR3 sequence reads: CSTWGGGTSGNEQFF. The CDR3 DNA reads TGCAGCACCTGGGGGGGTGGGACTAGCGGAAATGAGCAGTTCTTC.

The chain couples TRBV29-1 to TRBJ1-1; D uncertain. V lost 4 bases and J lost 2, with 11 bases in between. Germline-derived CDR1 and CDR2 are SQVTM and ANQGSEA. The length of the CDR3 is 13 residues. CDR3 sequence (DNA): TGCAGCGTTGGACTGGGAGCAAACACTGAAGCTTTCTTT. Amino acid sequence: CSVGLGANTEAFF.

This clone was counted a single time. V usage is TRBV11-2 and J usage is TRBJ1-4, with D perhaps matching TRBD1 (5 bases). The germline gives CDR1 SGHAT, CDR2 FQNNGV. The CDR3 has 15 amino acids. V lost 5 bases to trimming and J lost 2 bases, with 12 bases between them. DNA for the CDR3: TGTGCCAGCAGCGAAGGGGTTCTCACTAATGAAAAACTGTTTTTT. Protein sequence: CASSEGVLTNEKLFF.

CDR3: CSARVGYEQYF. CDR3 in DNA: TGCAGTGCTAGAGTCGGCTACGAGCAGTACTTC. This sequence joins TRBV20-1 and TRBJ2-7; D uncertain. V was trimmed by 1 base and J by 3 bases, leaving 4 bases between them. Germline V gives CDR1 DFQATT, CDR2 SNEGSKA (reference sequence). This CDR3 is 11 amino acids long.

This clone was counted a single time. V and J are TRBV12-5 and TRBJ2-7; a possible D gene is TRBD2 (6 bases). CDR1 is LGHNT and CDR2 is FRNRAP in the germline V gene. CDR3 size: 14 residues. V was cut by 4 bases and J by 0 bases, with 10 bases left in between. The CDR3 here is CASGWGDGSYEQYF. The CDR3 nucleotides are TGTGCTAGTGGTTGGGGGGACGGCTCCTACGAGCAGTACTTC.

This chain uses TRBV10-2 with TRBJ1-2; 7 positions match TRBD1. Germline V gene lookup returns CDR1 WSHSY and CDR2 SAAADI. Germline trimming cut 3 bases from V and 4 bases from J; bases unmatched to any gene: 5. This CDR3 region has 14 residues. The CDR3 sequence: CASSDEGAGYGYTF. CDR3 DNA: TGCGCCAGCAGTGACGAGGGGGCAGGCTATGGCTACACCTTC.

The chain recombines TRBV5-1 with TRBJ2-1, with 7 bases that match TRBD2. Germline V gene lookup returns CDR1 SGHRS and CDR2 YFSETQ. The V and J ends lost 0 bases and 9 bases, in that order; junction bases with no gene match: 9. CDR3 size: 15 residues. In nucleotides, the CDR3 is TGCGCCAGCAGCTTGGATGGCGGGAGATCCGGTGAGCAGTTCTTC. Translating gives CASSLDGGRSGEQFF.

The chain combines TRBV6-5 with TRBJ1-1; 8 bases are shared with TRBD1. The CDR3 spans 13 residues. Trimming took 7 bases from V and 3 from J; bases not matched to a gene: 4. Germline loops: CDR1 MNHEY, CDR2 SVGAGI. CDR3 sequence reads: CASTETGDTEAFF. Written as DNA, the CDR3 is TGTGCCAGCACCGAGACAGGGGACACTGAAGCTTTCTTT.